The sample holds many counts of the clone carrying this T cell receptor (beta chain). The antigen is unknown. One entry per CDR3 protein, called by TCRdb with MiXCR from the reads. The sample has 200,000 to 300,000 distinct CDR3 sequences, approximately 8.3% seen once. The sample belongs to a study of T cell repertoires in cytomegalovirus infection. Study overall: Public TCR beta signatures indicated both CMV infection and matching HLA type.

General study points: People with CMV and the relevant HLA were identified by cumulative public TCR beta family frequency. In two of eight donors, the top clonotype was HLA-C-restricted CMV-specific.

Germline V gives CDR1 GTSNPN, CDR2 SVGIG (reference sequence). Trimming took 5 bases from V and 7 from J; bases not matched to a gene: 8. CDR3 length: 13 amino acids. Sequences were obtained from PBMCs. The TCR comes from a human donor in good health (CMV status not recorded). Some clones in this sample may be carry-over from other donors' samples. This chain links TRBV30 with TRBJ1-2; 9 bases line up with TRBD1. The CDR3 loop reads CAWVLQGASGYTF. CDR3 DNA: TGTGCCTGGGTCCTACAGGGGGCAAGTGGCTACACCTTC.